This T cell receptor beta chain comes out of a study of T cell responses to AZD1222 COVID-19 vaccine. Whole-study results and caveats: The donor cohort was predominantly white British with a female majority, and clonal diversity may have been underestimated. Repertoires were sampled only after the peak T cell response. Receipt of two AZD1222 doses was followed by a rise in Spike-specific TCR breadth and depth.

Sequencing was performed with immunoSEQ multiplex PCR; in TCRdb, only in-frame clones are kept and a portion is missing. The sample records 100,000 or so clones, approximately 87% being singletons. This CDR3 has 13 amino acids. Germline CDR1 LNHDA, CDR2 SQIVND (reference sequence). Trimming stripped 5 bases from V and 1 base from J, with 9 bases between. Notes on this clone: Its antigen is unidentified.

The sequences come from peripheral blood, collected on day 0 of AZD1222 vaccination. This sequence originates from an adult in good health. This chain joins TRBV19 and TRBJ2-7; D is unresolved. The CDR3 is CASSFGPSYEQYF. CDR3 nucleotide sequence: TGTGCCAGTAGTTTCGGGCCTTCCTACGAGCAGTACTTC.